What follows describes a single TCR beta chain. V shed 3 bases, J shed 5 bases, and the junction held 7 bases outside the gene matches. The CDR3 is made up of 15 amino acids. Germline V lookup: CDR1 LGHNA, CDR2 YSLEER. Adults between roughly 18 and 95 years of age took part from fewer than 30 US areas. In assigning cohorts, the study relied on participant-reported clinical history. Repertoires were generated with immunoSEQ multiplex PCR, while TCRdb's copy carries only in-frame clones and drops some. The repertoire holds some 290,000 clones, with 85% to 95% as singletons. These data are taken from a study of blood T cell repertoires in COVID-19.

Sequencing input: PBMCs or T cells enriched from blood (not recorded which). The receptor comes from a woman in her twenties or thirties who had been exposed to COVID-19. The genes are TRBV4-3 and TRBJ1-2; TRBD1 aligns across 9 bases. This CDR3 is CASSQQTGGVYGYTF. CDR3 nucleotides: TGCGCCAGCAGCCAGCAGACAGGGGGAGTTTATGGCTACACCTTC.